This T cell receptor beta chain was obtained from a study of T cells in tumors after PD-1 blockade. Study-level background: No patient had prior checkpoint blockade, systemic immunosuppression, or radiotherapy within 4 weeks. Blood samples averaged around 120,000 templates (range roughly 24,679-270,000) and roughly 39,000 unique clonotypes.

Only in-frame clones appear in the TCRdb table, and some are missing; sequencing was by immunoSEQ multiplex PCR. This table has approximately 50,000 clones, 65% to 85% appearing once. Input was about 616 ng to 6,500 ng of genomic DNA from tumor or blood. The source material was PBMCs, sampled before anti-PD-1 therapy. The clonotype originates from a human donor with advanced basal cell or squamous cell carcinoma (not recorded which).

This chain's CDR3 is CSASRGGRTYEQYF. Here the CDR3 DNA reads TGCAGTGCTAGTAGGGGGGGCCGGACCTACGAGCAGTACTTC. The genes are TRBV20-1 and TRBJ2-7, with a possible D match to TRBD2 (7 bases). The V gene's germline CDR1 is DFQATT and CDR2 SNEGSKA (reference sequence). The length of the CDR3 is 14 residues. V lost 3 bases to trimming and J lost 2 bases, with 14 bases between them.